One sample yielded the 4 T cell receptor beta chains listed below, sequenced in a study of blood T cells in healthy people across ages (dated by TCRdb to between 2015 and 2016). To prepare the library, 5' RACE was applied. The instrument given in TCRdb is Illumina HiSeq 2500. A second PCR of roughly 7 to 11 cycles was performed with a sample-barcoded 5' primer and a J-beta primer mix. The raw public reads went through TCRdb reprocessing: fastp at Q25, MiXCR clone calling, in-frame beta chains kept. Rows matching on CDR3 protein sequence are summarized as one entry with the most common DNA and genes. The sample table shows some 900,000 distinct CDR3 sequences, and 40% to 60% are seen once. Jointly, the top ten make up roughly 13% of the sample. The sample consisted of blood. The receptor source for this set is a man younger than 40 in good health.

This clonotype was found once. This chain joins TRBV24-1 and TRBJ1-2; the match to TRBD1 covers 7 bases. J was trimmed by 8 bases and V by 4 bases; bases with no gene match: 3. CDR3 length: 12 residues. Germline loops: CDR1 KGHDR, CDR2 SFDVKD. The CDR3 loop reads CATSEDRLGYTF. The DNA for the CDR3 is TGTGCCACCAGTGAGGACAGGCTGGGCTACACCTTC.

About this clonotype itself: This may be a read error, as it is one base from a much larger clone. This chain's CDR3 is CASRDYDSYNEQYF. CDR3 nucleotides: TGTGCCAGCCGAGACTACGACTCCTACAATGAGCAGTACTTC. The rearrangement joins TRBV25-1 to TRBJ2-1; D is perhaps TRBD2 (5 bases). The J call is in doubt because the DNA end fits TRBJ2-7 better. CDR1 and CDR2 from the germline V gene are MGHDK and SYGVNS. This CDR3 comprises 14 residues.

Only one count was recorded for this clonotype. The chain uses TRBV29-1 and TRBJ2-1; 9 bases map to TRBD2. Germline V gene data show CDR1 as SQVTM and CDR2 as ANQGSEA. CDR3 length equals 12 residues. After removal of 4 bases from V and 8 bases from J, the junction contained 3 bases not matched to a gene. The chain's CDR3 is CSVGLAVYEQFF. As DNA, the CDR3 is TGCAGCGTTGGACTAGCGGTGTATGAGCAGTTCTTC.

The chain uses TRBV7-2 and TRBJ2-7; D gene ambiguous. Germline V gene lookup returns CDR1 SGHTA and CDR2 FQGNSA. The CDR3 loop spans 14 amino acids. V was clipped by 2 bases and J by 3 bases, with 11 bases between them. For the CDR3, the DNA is TGTGCCAGCAGCTTAACGCAGGACCACTACGAGCAGTACTTC. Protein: CASSLTQDHYEQYF. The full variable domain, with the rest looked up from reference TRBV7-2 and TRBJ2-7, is GAGVSQSPSNKVTEKGKDVELRCDPISGHTALYWYRQSLGQGLEFLIYFQGNSAPDKSGLPSDRFSAERTGGSVSTLTIQRTQQEDSAVYLCASSLTQDHYEQYFGPGTRLTVT.